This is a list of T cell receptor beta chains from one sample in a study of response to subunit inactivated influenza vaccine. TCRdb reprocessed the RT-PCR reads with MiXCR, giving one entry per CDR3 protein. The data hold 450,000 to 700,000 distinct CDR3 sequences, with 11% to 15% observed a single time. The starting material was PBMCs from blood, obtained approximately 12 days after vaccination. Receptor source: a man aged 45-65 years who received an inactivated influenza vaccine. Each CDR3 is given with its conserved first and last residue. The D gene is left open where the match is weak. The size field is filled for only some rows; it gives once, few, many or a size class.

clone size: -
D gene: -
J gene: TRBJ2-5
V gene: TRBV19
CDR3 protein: CASSMGLALQETQYF
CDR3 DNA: TGTGCCAGTAGTATGGGGCTAGCACTTCAAGAGACCCAGTACTTC

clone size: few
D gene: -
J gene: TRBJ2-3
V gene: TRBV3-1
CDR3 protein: CASSRIADFTDTQYF
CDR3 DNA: TGTGCCAGCAGCCGAATAGCGGACTTCACAGATACGCAGTATTTT

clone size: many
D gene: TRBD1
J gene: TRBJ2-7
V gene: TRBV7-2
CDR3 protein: CASSLGHRGGEQYF
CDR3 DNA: TGTGCCAGCAGCTTAGGACACAGGGGTGGGGAGCAGTACTTC

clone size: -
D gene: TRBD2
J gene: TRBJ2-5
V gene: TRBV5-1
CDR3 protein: CASSLETSGRETQYF
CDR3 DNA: TGCGCCAGCAGCTTGGAAACTAGCGGGAGAGAGACCCAGTACTTC

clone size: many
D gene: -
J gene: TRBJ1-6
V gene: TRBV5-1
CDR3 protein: CASSLAGDSPLHF
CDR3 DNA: TGCGCCAGCAGCTTGGCGGGCGATTCACCCCTCCACTTT

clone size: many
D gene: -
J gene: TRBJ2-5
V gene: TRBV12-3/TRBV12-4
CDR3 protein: CASSLSLQETQYF
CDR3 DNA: TGTGCCAGCAGCTTGTCCCTACAAGAGACCCAGTACTTC

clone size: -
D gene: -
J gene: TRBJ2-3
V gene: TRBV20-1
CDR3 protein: CSPTSSVTDPQYF
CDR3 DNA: TGCAGCCCTACTAGCAGCGTGACAGATCCGCAGTATTTT

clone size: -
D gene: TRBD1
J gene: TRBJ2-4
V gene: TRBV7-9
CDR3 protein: CASSRPGQIAKNIQYF
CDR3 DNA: TGTGCCAGCAGCCGCCCGGGACAGATAGCCAAAAACATTCAGTACTTC

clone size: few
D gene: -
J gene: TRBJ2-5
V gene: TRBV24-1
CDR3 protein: CATSDSGRSGKETQYF
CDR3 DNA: TGTGCCACCAGTGATTCGGGGCGGTCGGGAAAAGAGACCCAGTACTTC

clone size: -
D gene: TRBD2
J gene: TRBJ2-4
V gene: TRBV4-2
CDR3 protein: CASSQDLSSGGALAKNIQYF
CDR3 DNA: TGTGCCAGCAGCCAAGATCTTTCTAGCGGGGGGGCACTAGCCAAAAACATTCAGTACTTC

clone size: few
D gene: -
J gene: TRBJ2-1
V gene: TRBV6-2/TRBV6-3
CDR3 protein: CASSPGLQGLYNEQFF
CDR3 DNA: TGTGCCAGCAGTCCAGGGTTGCAGGGCCTCTACAATGAGCAGTTCTTC

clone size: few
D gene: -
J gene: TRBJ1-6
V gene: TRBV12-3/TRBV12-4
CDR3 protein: CASSFGVGGSPLHF
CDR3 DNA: TGTGCCAGCAGTTTTGGGGTGGGTGGATCACCCCTCCACTTT

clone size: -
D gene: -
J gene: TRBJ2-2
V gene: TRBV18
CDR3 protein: CASSLQGRANTGELFF
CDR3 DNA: TGTGCCAGCTCGCTCCAAGGACGGGCGAACACCGGGGAGCTGTTTTTT

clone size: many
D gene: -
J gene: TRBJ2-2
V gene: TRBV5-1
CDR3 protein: CASSFGEAGELFF
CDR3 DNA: TGCGCCAGCAGCTTTGGCGAGGCCGGGGAGCTGTTTTTT

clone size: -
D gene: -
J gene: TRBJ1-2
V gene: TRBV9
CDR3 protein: CASSIGLGGYTF
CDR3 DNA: TGTGCCAGCAGCATAGGCCTCGGCGGCTACACCTTC

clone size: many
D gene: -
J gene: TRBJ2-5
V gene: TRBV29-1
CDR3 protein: CSVEDLRFVETQYF
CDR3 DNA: TGCAGCGTTGAAGATCTCCGTTTTGTGGAGACCCAGTACTTC

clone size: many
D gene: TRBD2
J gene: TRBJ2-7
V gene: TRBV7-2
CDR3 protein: CASSLGLAGHSPYF
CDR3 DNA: TGTGCCAGCAGCTTAGGACTAGCGGGGCATTCCCCGTACTTC

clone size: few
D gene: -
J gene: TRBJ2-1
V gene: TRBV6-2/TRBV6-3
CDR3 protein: CASSLVPWGEQFF
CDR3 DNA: TGTGCCAGCAGTCTCGTCCCGTGGGGTGAGCAGTTCTTC

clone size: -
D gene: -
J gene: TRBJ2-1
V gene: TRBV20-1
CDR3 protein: CSARPGAPDNEQFF
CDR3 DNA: TGCAGTGCTAGACCCGGGGCACCGGACAATGAGCAGTTCTTC

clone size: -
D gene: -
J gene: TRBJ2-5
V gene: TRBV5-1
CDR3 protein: CASSSPSPGEETQYF
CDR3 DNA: TGCGCCAGCAGCTCCCCGAGCCCGGGGGAAGAGACCCAGTACTTC

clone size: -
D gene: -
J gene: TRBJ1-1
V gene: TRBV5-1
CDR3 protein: CASSSNVLQGNTEAFF
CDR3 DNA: TGCGCCAGCAGCTCGAACGTCCTACAGGGGAACACTGAAGCTTTCTTT

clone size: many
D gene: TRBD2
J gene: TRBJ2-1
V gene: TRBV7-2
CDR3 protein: CASSLDAAGGRWQFF
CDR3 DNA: TGTGCCAGCAGCTTAGACGCGGCGGGAGGGCGATGGCAGTTCTTC

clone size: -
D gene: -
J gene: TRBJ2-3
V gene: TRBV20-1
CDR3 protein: CSAPPRAGNTDTQYF
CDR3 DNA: TGCAGTGCTCCCCCGCGGGCAGGGAACACAGATACGCAGTATTTT

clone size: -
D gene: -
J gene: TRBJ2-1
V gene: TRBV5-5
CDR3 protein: CASSLGNRVGNNEQFF
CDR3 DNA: TGTGCCAGCAGCTTGGGGAACAGGGTAGGGAACAATGAGCAGTTCTTC

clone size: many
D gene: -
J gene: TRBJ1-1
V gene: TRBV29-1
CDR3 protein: CSVESDWDTEAFF
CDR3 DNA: TGCAGCGTTGAATCTGACTGGGACACTGAAGCTTTCTTT

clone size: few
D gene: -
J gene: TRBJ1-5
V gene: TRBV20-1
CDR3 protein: CSASKQGGPQHF
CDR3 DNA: TGCAGTGCTAGTAAACAGGGTGGGCCCCAGCATTTT

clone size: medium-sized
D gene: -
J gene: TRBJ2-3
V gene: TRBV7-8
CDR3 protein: CASSLEGWSTDTQYF
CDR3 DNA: TGTGCCAGCAGCTTAGAGGGCTGGAGCACAGATACGCAGTATTTT

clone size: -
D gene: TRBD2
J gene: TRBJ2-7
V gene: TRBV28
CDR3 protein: CASSFDLRGDYEQYF
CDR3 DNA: TGTGCCAGCAGTTTCGATCTGCGGGGGGACTACGAGCAGTACTTC

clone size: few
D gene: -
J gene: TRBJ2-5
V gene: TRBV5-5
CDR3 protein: CASSLGQVKETQYF
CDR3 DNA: TGTGCCAGCAGCTTGGGACAGGTGAAAGAGACCCAGTACTTC

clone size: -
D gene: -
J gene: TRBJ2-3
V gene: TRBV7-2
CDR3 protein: CASSLDSGAWTDTQYF
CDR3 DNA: TGTGCCAGCAGCTTAGATAGCGGAGCATGGACAGATACGCAGTATTTT

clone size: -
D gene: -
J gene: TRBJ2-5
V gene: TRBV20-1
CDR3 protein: CSARLRTRETQYF
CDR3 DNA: TGCAGTGCTAGATTGCGGACAAGAGAGACCCAGTACTTC

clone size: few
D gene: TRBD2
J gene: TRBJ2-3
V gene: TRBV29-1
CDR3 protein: CSVQTSGGSTDTQYF
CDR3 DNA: TGCAGCGTGCAGACTAGCGGAGGGAGCACAGATACGCAGTATTTT

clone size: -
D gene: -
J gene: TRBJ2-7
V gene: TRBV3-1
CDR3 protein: CASSQAGALSSYEQYF
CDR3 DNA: TGTGCCAGCAGCCAGGCCGGGGCCCTCTCCTCCTACGAGCAGTACTTC